The 21 T cell receptor beta chains below were found in one sample sequenced in a study of T cell responses to AZD1222 COVID-19 vaccine (dated by TCRdb to about 2021). The library was generated by the immunoSEQ multiplex PCR assay. TCRdb holds this immuneACCESS table with in-frame rearrangements only. Some clones are missing; in checked studies, unresolved V genes explain under half, and the rest has no known cause. For this sample the table gives 95,000 or so clones, of which about 88% were detected only once. The top ten clones comprise 2.8% of the sample. The time point label of this sample denotes: baseline before first vaccination. Here the sequenced sample was peripheral blood, taken on day 0 of AZD1222 vaccination. The receptors shown here come from an adult in good health.

This chain connects TRBV4-3 to TRBJ2-7, with no clear D. V shed 3 bases and J shed 9 bases, with 15 bases lying between them. CDR3 length: 13 residues. The germline V gene encodes CDR1 LGHNA and CDR2 YSLEER. CDR3 coding DNA: TGCGCCAGCAGCCATTCGATCCCCGAAGTGCAGTACTTC. Translation: CASSHSIPEVQYF.

This clone was observed once. The gene calls are TRBV11-2 and TRBJ1-2; TRBD1 might be the D (5 bases). From germline, CDR1 is SGHAT and CDR2 FQNNGV. The CDR3 totals 13 residues. Trimming took 1 base from V and 8 from J, leaving 11 bases between them. The CDR3 loop reads CASSLVGDRGYTF. CDR3 coding DNA: TGTGCCAGCAGCTTAGTGGGGGATCGAGGCTACACCTTC.

V usage is TRBV7-8 and J usage is TRBJ2-1; D is unresolved. CDR1 and CDR2 (germline): SGHVS, FQNEAQ. V was clipped by 5 bases and J by 4 bases, with 3 bases between them. The length of the CDR3 is 11 residues. The CDR3 nucleotides read TGTGCCAGCAGCCCATACAATGAGCAGTTCTTC. It codes for CASSPYNEQFF.

The gene calls are TRBV6-6 and TRBJ2-3, with D perhaps TRBD2 (5 bases). Germline CDR1 and CDR2: MNHNY and SVGAGI (reference sequence). The CDR3 contains 15 residues. V was trimmed by 0 bases and J by 3 bases, leaving 10 bases between them. In DNA, the CDR3 is TGTGCCAGCAGTTACTCGACGGGGAAAACAGATACGCAGTATTTT. Translated, it gives CASSYSTGKTDTQYF.

The J gene is TRBJ1-2, the V gene TRBV7-2, with unresolved D. V shed 2 bases and J shed 2 bases, with 9 bases lying between them. Germline CDR1 and CDR2: SGHTA and FQGNSA. The CDR3 has 14 amino acids. Here the CDR3 DNA reads TGTGCCAGCAGCTTAAGGGTGGGGAACTATGGCTACACCTTC. Encoded protein: CASSLRVGNYGYTF. The complete variable domain, with remaining parts taken from reference TRBV7-2 and TRBJ1-2, reads GAGVSQSPSNKVTEKGKDVELRCDPISGHTALYWYRQSLGQGLEFLIYFQGNSAPDKSGLPSDRFSAERTGGSVSTLTIQRTQQEDSAVYLCASSLRVGNYGYTFGSGTRLTVV.

This chain links TRBV6-1 with TRBJ2-7; 7 bases are a match to TRBD2. Germline CDR1 is MNHNS and CDR2 is SASEGT. Losses at the gene ends were 0 bases for V and 5 bases for J; bases not matched to a gene: 10. CDR3 length equals 16 residues. In DNA, the CDR3 is TGTGCCAGCAGTGAAGCTCGGGCTAGCGGTAGAAACGAGCAGTACTTC. This translates into CASSEARASGRNEQYF.

The J gene is TRBJ1-3, the V gene TRBV27; a weak D match, TRBD1 (6 bases). Germline lookup yields CDR1 MNHEY and CDR2 SMNVEV (reference sequence). This CDR3 has 15 amino acids. Trimming removed 7 bases at V and 2 bases at J, with 15 bases between. The CDR3 coding sequence is TGTGCCAGCAAGTCTGGGGGGCTTACTGGAAACACCATATATTTT. Translated, it gives CASKSGGLTGNTIYF.

The V call is TRBV5-1, the J call TRBJ2-5; D not certain. Trimming left V 1 base short and J 3 bases short, with 10 bases between. This CDR3 has 14 residues. Germline loops: CDR1 SGHRS, CDR2 YFSETQ. The CDR3 is CASSLSLTEETQYF. CDR3 DNA: TGCGCCAGCAGCTTGAGTCTCACAGAAGAGACCCAGTACTTC.

This chain uses TRBV7-8 with TRBJ2-1; TRBD1 matches 10 bases. The CDR3 has 16 amino acids. In germline, CDR1 is SGHVS, CDR2 FQNEAQ. V lost 6 bases to trimming and J lost 6 bases; unmatched junction nucleotides: 11. The CDR3: CASRPYGTGEFNEQFF. CDR3 nucleotides: TGTGCCAGCAGGCCATACGGGACAGGGGAGTTCAATGAGCAGTTCTTC.

J is TRBJ2-3 and V is TRBV3-1 (or the pseudogene TRBV3-2); 9 nucleotides line up with TRBD2. The CDR3 sequence is 16 residues long. Trimming cost V 1 base and J 2 bases; bases outside gene matches: 4. CDR1 is LGHDT, CDR2 YNNKEL, per germline (reference sequence). As DNA, the CDR3 is TGTGCCAGCAGCCAAGGGACTAGCGTCTACACAGATACGCAGTATTTT. Translated: CASSQGTSVYTDTQYF.

This clone was recorded only once. The rearrangement uses TRBV4-3 and TRBJ2-7, with no clear D. V gave up 3 bases and J gave up 3 bases, with 12 bases separating them. The CDR3 runs 14 residues. Germline CDR1 reads LGHNA; CDR2 reads YSLEER. CDR3 protein: CASSQVRKDYEQYF. The CDR3 region has the DNA TGCGCCAGCAGCCAGGTCCGGAAGGACTACGAGCAGTACTTC.

This clone is a singleton in its sample. The genes are TRBV2 and TRBJ1-5; D possibly corresponds to TRBD1 (6 bases). The V and J ends lost 3 bases and 7 bases respectively, with 13 bases between them. The length of the CDR3 is 14 residues. Germline assignment: CDR1 SNHLY and CDR2 FYNNEI. CDR3 sequence (DNA): TGTGCCAGCAGTGAGGGGGGGCGAGTGCAGCCCCAGCATTTT. It encodes CASSEGGRVQPQHF.

This rearrangement joins TRBV10-3 to TRBJ2-2; 15 bases agree with TRBD2. The V gene's germline CDR1 is ENHRY and CDR2 SYGVKD. V was clipped by 2 bases and J by 5 bases; unmatched bases: 3. CDR3 length: 17 residues. The CDR3 sequence: CAISEPGLAGGTGELFF. The CDR3 bases are TGTGCCATCAGTGAGCCCGGACTAGCGGGGGGGACCGGGGAGCTGTTTTTT.

The V gene is TRBV6-5, the J gene TRBJ2-3; D might be TRBD2 (6 bases). Between the trimmed V and J ends, which lost 5 bases and 8 bases, there was a span of 8 bases. Germline lookup yields CDR1 MNHEY and CDR2 SVGAGI. This CDR3 is built from 11 residues. In DNA form, the CDR3 reads TGTGCCAGCAGTCCCGGGGGTACGCAGTATTTT. Its translation: CASSPGGTQYF.

The chain joins TRBV23-1 to TRBJ1-1; no reliable D call. TRBV23-1 is an ORF, with its function uncertain. The CDR3 has 12 residues. V was pared by 7 bases and J by 9 bases, with 15 bases between. The CDR3 region has the DNA TGCGCCAGCACCCATCGAAAGAGCCAAGCTTTCTTT. Residues: CASTHRKSQAFF.

The chain is built from TRBV5-4 and TRBJ1-5; no clear D. Trimming pared 8 bases from V and 7 bases from J, leaving 16 bases between. Germline V gene data show CDR1 as SGHNT and CDR2 as YYREEE (reference sequence). This CDR3 is built from 13 residues. The DNA of the CDR3 is TGTGCCAGATGGGCCCCGATCGTGCAGCCCCAGCATTTT. Residues: CARWAPIVQPQHF.

This clone turned up a few times. The chain joins TRBV5-5 to TRBJ2-7, with no clear D. The CDR3 length is 13 residues. V lost 6 bases, J lost 1 base, and 11 bases lay in between. Germline CDR1 reads SGHKS; CDR2 reads YYEKEE (reference sequence). The CDR3 nucleotides are TGTGCCAGCAACCTCGGACCGTCCTACGAGCAGTACTTC. Protein sequence: CASNLGPSYEQYF.

This chain joins TRBV9 and TRBJ1-2, with a weak D call TRBD1 (6 bases). Deletions cut 4 bases from V and 2 bases from J, with 15 bases between. CDR1 and CDR2 from the germline V gene are SGDLS and YYNGEE. There are 15 residues in the CDR3. The CDR3 reads CASSPKRDTNYGYTF. The CDR3 DNA reads TGTGCCAGCAGCCCCAAGAGGGACACCAACTATGGCTACACCTTC.

V usage is TRBV14 and J usage is TRBJ2-1; D is undetermined. V shed 0 bases and J shed 4 bases, with 16 bases lying between them. The CDR3 extends over 17 amino acids. In germline, CDR1 is SGHDN, CDR2 FVKESK. The CDR3 bases are TGTGCCAGCAGCCAAGATCAGGCGGCAGGCCTTTACAATGAGCAGTTCTTC. Residues: CASSQDQAAGLYNEQFF. Complete variable domain (other parts from reference TRBV14 and TRBJ2-1): EAGVTQFPSHSVIEKGQTVTLRCDPISGHDNLYWYRRVMGKEIKFLLHFVKESKQDESGMPNNRFLAERTGGTYSTLKVQPAELEDSGVYFCASSQDQAAGLYNEQFFGPGTRLTVL.

This chain links TRBV5-1 with TRBJ2-1; TRBD1 might be the D (5 bases). The CDR3 is 12 residues long. The ends were cut back, 5 bases at V and 7 bases at J, with 10 bases in the middle. Germline V gene data show CDR1 as SGHRS and CDR2 as YFSETQ. In DNA form, the CDR3 reads TGCGCCAGCAGGGCAGGGCCAAATGAGCAGTTCTTC. It yields the protein CASRAGPNEQFF.

The chain uses TRBV2 and TRBJ1-1, with 7 nucleotides matching TRBD1. This CDR3 comprises 16 residues. The J segment lost 1 base and the V segment lost 6 bases, leaving 11 bases of the junction unmatched. The germline CDR1 and CDR2 sequences are SNHLY and FYNNEI. The CDR3 nucleotides are TGTGCCAGCAGAAATACCCGGACAGGAACGAACACTGAAGCTTTCTTT. Translating gives CASRNTRTGTNTEAFF.